This record covers a single TCR beta chain. The record originates from a study of human CD4 T cells and Enterobacteriaceae. The memory gate held CD4+ cells that were not CD45RA+CCR7+CD95- naive cells, over 95% pure. The V gene's germline CDR1 is SGHVS and CDR2 FNYEAQ. Trimming shortened V by 5 bases and J by 1 base, and 8 bases separated the two germline ends. The CDR3 has 13 amino acids. Sequencing was performed with immunoSEQ multiplex PCR; in TCRdb, only in-frame clones are kept and a portion is missing. This table has some 26,000 clones, about four fifths appearing once. V usage is TRBV7-6 and J usage is TRBJ1-1; D gene uncertain. The sequenced sample consisted of memory CD4+ T cells from blood. The sequence was collected from a human donor in good health. CDR3 sequence: CASSINTNTEAFF. In DNA, the CDR3 is TGTGCCAGCAGCATCAACACGAACACTGAAGCTTTCTTT.